One and the same sample provided the 32 T cell receptor beta chains below, sequenced in a study of blood T cell repertoires in COVID-19. The method was immunoSEQ multiplex PCR; TCRdb's version includes in-frame clones alone and lacks a portion of them. The sample includes roughly 45,000 clones, around 81% of them seen just once. Specimen: peripheral blood. Receptor source: a man aged 45-60 years with active COVID-19.

The V call is TRBV4-2, the J call TRBJ2-3; D perhaps matches TRBD2 (5 bases). The CDR3 runs to 17 residues. Germline CDR1 is LGHNA and CDR2 is YNFKEQ. V lost 4 bases and J 6 bases, leaving 23 bases between the germline ends. CDR3 in amino acids: CASSLDRRDSKPDTQYF. The CDR3 DNA reads as TGTGCCAGCAGCCTCGACCGCCGGGATTCTAAACCGGATACGCAGTATTTT.

The chain couples TRBV4-2 to TRBJ2-1; 12 bases agree with TRBD2. Germline lookup yields CDR1 LGHNA and CDR2 YNFKEQ. J gave up 3 bases and V 4 bases, and 4 bases lay outside the gene matches. This CDR3 is built from 16 residues. The CDR3, as DNA: TGTGCCAGCAGCCTAAAGACTAGCGGGGGCTACAATGAGCAGTTCTTC. This codes for CASSLKTSGGYNEQFF.

CDR3 protein: CASSDTGTGNTEAFF. CDR3 sequence (DNA): TGTGCCAGTAGTGACACCGGGACAGGGAACACTGAAGCTTTCTTT. The J gene is TRBJ1-1, the V gene TRBV19, with 8 bases lining up with TRBD1. The CDR3 totals 15 residues. The germline gives CDR1 LNHDA, CDR2 SQIVND (reference sequence). J was trimmed by 1 base and V by 5 bases; bases with no gene match: 6.

The table lists this clone with a count of one. CDR3 in amino acids: CARPGVFDYGYTF. The CDR3 DNA follows: TGTGCCAGGCCGGGGGTTTTTGACTATGGCTACACCTTC. V usage is TRBV9 and J usage is TRBJ1-2, with D possibly being TRBD1 (5 bases). The CDR3 is 13 amino acids. The V gene's germline CDR1 is SGDLS and CDR2 YYNGEE. The ends were cut back, 8 bases at V and 3 bases at J, with 14 bases in the middle.

The chain joins TRBV10-3 to TRBJ2-3; 8 bases fit TRBD2. Per germline, CDR1 ENHRY and CDR2 SYGVKD. The CDR3 has 14 amino acids. V shed 6 bases and J 2 bases; nucleotides not matched to a gene: 4. The CDR3 sequence: CAIRTTSATDTQYF. CDR3 sequence (DNA): TGTGCCATCAGAACGACTAGCGCCACAGATACGCAGTATTTT.

In its sample, this clone was seen a few times. The chain joins TRBV6-5 to TRBJ2-2; D is unresolved. V was clipped by 8 bases and J by 1 base, with 5 bases between them. The CDR3 consists of 12 residues. In germline, CDR1 is MNHEY, CDR2 SVGAGI. DNA for the CDR3: TGTGCCAGCGGCAAGAACACCGGGGAGCTGTTTTTT. This sequence encodes CASGKNTGELFF.

The chain employs TRBV6-4 and TRBJ2-1; D possibly corresponds to TRBD1 (5 bases). The V gene lost 4 bases and the J gene lost 0 bases, with 7 bases spanning the gap. The CDR3 is 14 residues long. Germline V gene sequence: CDR1 MRHNA, CDR2 SNTAGT. The CDR3 nucleotides read TGTGCCAGCAGTGGAGACAGCTCCTACAATGAGCAGTTCTTC. The encoded protein is CASSGDSSYNEQFF.

The V and J genes are TRBV6-5 and TRBJ2-5, with TRBD2 matching 12 bases. V lost 2 bases, J lost 2 bases, and 3 bases stayed unmatched. This CDR3 has 16 residues. Germline V gene lookup returns CDR1 MNHEY and CDR2 SVGAGI. CDR3 in amino acids: CASSYGLAGGQETQYF. CDR3 DNA: TGTGCCAGCAGTTACGGGCTAGCGGGGGGGCAAGAGACCCAGTACTTC.

The chain links TRBV7-3 to TRBJ1-1; D may be TRBD1 (6 bases). Germline lookup yields CDR1 SGHTA and CDR2 FQGTGA. V lost 8 bases to trimming and J lost 4 bases, with 14 bases between them. This CDR3 contains 13 residues. The CDR3 is CASALGGGTEAFF. The CDR3 DNA follows: TGTGCCAGCGCCTTGGGAGGGGGCACTGAAGCTTTCTTT.

This sequence joins TRBV19 and TRBJ2-3; tentatively, D is TRBD2 (5 bases). The CDR3 runs to 13 residues. Per the germline V gene, CDR1 is LNHDA and CDR2 is SQIVND (reference sequence). Trimming cost V 8 bases and J 1 base, with 10 bases left between them. For the CDR3, the DNA is TGTGCCAGTGGATCGAGGGGCACAGATACGCAGTATTTT. Its protein product is CASGSRGTDTQYF.

The chain links TRBV5-8 to TRBJ2-3; D may be TRBD1 (7 bases). This CDR3 comprises 17 residues. V was cut by 0 bases and J by 3 bases, with 17 bases left in between. From germline, CDR1 is SGHTS and CDR2 YDEGEE. CDR3 nucleotide sequence: TGTGCCAGCAGCTTGGACGGGACAGCCGCGGGGACAGATACGCAGTATTTT. As protein: CASSLDGTAAGTDTQYF.

This clone was seen only once. The chain carries TRBV3-1 (or the pseudogene TRBV3-2) and TRBJ2-7; D is perhaps TRBD1 (5 bases). The V and J ends lost 4 bases and 2 bases respectively, with 12 bases between them. Germline-derived CDR1 and CDR2 are LGHDT and YNNKEL (reference sequence). There are 14 residues in the CDR3. The CDR3 reads CASSPRGAAYEQYF. In nucleotides, the CDR3 is TGTGCCAGCAGCCCCCGTGGGGCCGCCTACGAGCAGTACTTC.

The V and J genes are TRBV3-1 (or the pseudogene TRBV3-2) and TRBJ2-3; 7 bases line up with TRBD1. J was trimmed by 3 bases and V by 2 bases; bases with no gene match: 5. The CDR3 extends over 15 amino acids. Germline CDR1 reads LGHDT; CDR2 reads YNNKEL (reference sequence). The CDR3 DNA sequence: TGTGCCAGCAGCCAACTAGGGACAGAGACAGATACGCAGTATTTT. Translated, it gives CASSQLGTETDTQYF.

The chain links TRBV6-5 to TRBJ2-3; D perhaps matches TRBD2 (5 bases). Trimming took off 6 bases at V and 6 bases at J, with 16 bases between the two ends. CDR3 size: 14 residues. Germline V gives CDR1 MNHEY, CDR2 SVGAGI. The CDR3 DNA sequence: TGTGCCAGCAGCCGCGGGCGATGGTGGGATACGCAGTATTTT. Its protein product is CASSRGRWWDTQYF.

The V call is TRBV27, the J call TRBJ2-5; 13 positions agree with TRBD2. There are 19 residues in the CDR3. Per the germline V gene, CDR1 is MNHEY and CDR2 is SMNVEV (reference sequence). The V segment lost 6 bases and the J segment 5 bases; nucleotides outside the gene matches: 18. This chain's CDR3 is CASSALTSGGPYGGETQYF. For the CDR3, the DNA is TGTGCCAGCAGCGCTCTGACTAGCGGGGGGCCATACGGTGGGGAGACCCAGTACTTC.

The V and J genes are TRBV19 and TRBJ2-5, with TRBD2 matching 12 bases. The CDR3 has 15 amino acids. Trimming cost V 6 bases and J 2 bases; bases outside gene matches: 4. Germline CDR1 and CDR2: LNHDA and SQIVND (reference sequence). The CDR3 DNA is TGTGCCAGTAGAAACGGACTAGCGGGACAAGAGACCCAGTACTTC. Amino acid sequence: CASRNGLAGQETQYF.

The chain carries TRBV7-2 and TRBJ2-5, with 8 bases fitting TRBD2. V gave up 0 bases and J gave up 2 bases; unmatched junction bases: 5. CDR3 length: 16 residues. Germline V gene sequence: CDR1 SGHTA, CDR2 FQGNSA. As DNA, the CDR3 is TGTGCCAGCAGCTTAGCGTTGTCGGGGGGGCAAGAGACCCAGTACTTC. Its protein is CASSLALSGGQETQYF.

This sequence joins TRBV19 and TRBJ1-3; 8 bases align to TRBD1. Per germline, CDR1 LNHDA and CDR2 SQIVND (reference sequence). The V segment lost 7 bases and the J segment 3 bases; nucleotides outside the gene matches: 11. The CDR3 extends over 16 amino acids. CDR3 bases: TGTGCCAGTACCCAATTCAGGGGGCCGCTTGGAAACACCATATATTTT. Translation: CASTQFRGPLGNTIYF. Full variable domain (remainder filled in from reference TRBV19 and TRBJ1-3): DGGITQSPKYLFRKEGQNVTLSCEQNLNHDAMYWYRQDPGQGLRLIYYSQIVNDFQKGDIAEGYSVSREKKESFPLTVTSAQKNPTAFYLCASTQFRGPLGNTIYFGEGSWLTVV.

This clone appeared a single time. The rearrangement uses TRBV4-3 and TRBJ2-3; 9 nucleotides line up with TRBD2. This CDR3 contains 16 residues. The V and J ends lost 0 bases and 3 bases, in that order; junction bases with no gene match: 4. CDR1 LGHNA and CDR2 YSLEER come from the germline V gene. DNA of the CDR3: TGCGCCAGCAGCCAAGATTTAGCGGGAGCAACAGATACGCAGTATTTT. Its protein product is CASSQDLAGATDTQYF.

The chain is built from TRBV5-5 and TRBJ1-2, with D unclear. Trimming shortened V by 7 bases and J by 0 bases, and 13 bases separated the two germline ends. The CDR3 has 14 residues. Germline loops: CDR1 SGHKS, CDR2 YYEKEE (reference sequence). Written as DNA, the CDR3 is TGTGCCAGCCGGGAAGCGGATCCTAACTATGGCTACACCTTC. Protein sequence: CASREADPNYGYTF.

V and J are TRBV6-4 and TRBJ2-3, with D perhaps TRBD2 (6 bases). This CDR3 spans 15 amino acids. CDR1 MRHNA and CDR2 SNTAGT come from the germline V gene. The V end lost 3 bases, the J end lost 0 bases, and 10 bases lay between the germline ends. Here the CDR3 DNA reads TGTGCCAGCAGTGAAGTAGCGGCTAGCACAGATACGCAGTATTTT. It specifies CASSEVAASTDTQYF.

V is TRBV28 and J is TRBJ2-1, with TRBD1 identical over 10 bases. Per the germline V gene, CDR1 is MDHEN and CDR2 is SYDVKM. The length of the CDR3 is 17 residues. V was clipped by 6 bases and J by 2 bases; unmatched bases: 10. The CDR3 DNA is TGTGCCAGCAGAACTACCGAAGGACAGGGGGCCTACAATGAGCAGTTCTTC. Residues: CASRTTEGQGAYNEQFF.

This chain joins TRBV4-3 and TRBJ1-6; no clear D. V was trimmed by 0 bases and J by 14 bases, leaving 11 bases between them. The V gene's germline CDR1 is LGHNA and CDR2 YSLEER. This CDR3 has 13 residues. The CDR3 loop reads CASSQEFGDTLHF. The CDR3 nucleotides read TGCGCCAGCAGCCAAGAGTTCGGCGACACCCTCCACTTT.

The rearrangement joins TRBV6-5 to TRBJ2-7, with a possible D match to TRBD1 (5 bases). V was shortened by 10 bases and J by 0 bases, with 13 bases between the two germline ends. Germline assignment: CDR1 MNHEY and CDR2 SVGAGI. This CDR3 is 13 amino acids long. The CDR3 reads CATLDTSSYEQYF. For the CDR3, the DNA is TGTGCCACCTTGGACACAAGCTCCTACGAGCAGTACTTC.

This chain uses TRBV30 with TRBJ2-7; D call uncertain. The germline gives CDR1 GTSNPN, CDR2 SVGIG (reference sequence). Trimming shortened V by 1 base and J by 2 bases, and 9 bases separated the two germline ends. The CDR3 has 13 amino acids. CDR3 bases: TGTGCCTGGAGTGGGCCCCAAACCTACGAGCAGTACTTC. Its protein product is CAWSGPQTYEQYF.

The gene calls are TRBV19 and TRBJ2-2; 9 bases agree with TRBD1. J lost 5 bases, V lost 7 bases, and 8 bases had no gene match. The CDR3 contains 15 residues. CDR1 is LNHDA and CDR2 is SQIVND in the germline V gene (reference sequence). This CDR3 reads CASTPGDRGTGELFF. The CDR3, as DNA: TGTGCCAGTACCCCCGGTGACAGGGGGACCGGGGAGCTGTTTTTT.

V usage is TRBV5-1 and J usage is TRBJ2-5, with D perhaps TRBD2 (6 bases). The CDR3 totals 12 residues. Germline-derived CDR1 and CDR2 are SGHRS and YFSETQ. Trimming pared 5 bases from V and 9 bases from J, leaving 14 bases between. CDR3 in DNA: TGCGCCAGCAGTGCAGAGACGGGGGCCCAGTACTTC. Encoded protein: CASSAETGAQYF. Variable domain in full (rest from reference TRBV5-1 and TRBJ2-5): KAGVTQTPRYLIKTRGQQVTLSCSPISGHRSVSWYQQTPGQGLQFLFEYFSETQRNKGNFPGRFSGRQFSNSRSEMNVSTLELGDSALYLCASSAETGAQYFGPGTRLLVL.

The genes are TRBV9 and TRBJ2-1; no clear D gene. This CDR3 is built from 15 residues. Looked up from germline, CDR1 is SGDLS and CDR2 is YYNGEE. The V and J ends lost 0 bases and 0 bases respectively, with 7 bases between them. The CDR3 reads CASSVGATSYNEQFF. The CDR3, as DNA: TGTGCCAGCAGCGTAGGGGCTACCTCCTACAATGAGCAGTTCTTC.

V gene TRBV5-4 combines with J gene TRBJ2-1; 11 positions match TRBD2. The CDR3 consists of 15 residues. The germline V gene has CDR1 SGHNT and CDR2 YYREEE (reference sequence). Losses at the gene ends were 0 bases for V and 7 bases for J; bases not matched to a gene: 3. The CDR3 is CASSLVSGRGNEQFF. CDR3 bases: TGTGCCAGCAGCTTGGTTAGCGGGAGGGGAAATGAGCAGTTCTTC. The whole variable domain, filled in from reference TRBV5-4 and TRBJ2-1, reads ETGVTQSPTHLIKTRGQQVTLRCSSQSGHNTVSWYQQALGQGPQFIFQYYREEENGRGNFPPRFSGLQFPNYSSELNVNALELDDSALYLCASSLVSGRGNEQFFGPGTRLTVL.

The chain employs TRBV28 and TRBJ2-7, with TRBD2 identical over 9 bases. The CDR3 is 14 residues long. Germline lookup yields CDR1 MDHEN and CDR2 SYDVKM. Trimming removed 2 bases from V and 3 bases from J; junction bases left unmatched: 2. The CDR3 spells CASSLTSGRYEQYF. The CDR3 bases are TGTGCCAGCAGTTTAACTAGCGGGCGCTACGAGCAGTACTTC.

The genes are TRBV4-1 and TRBJ2-3, with 7 bases matching TRBD1. The CDR3 is 16 amino acids. Per germline, CDR1 MGHRA and CDR2 YSYEKL. V was pared by 4 bases and J by 0 bases, with 7 bases of the junction left unmatched. CDR3 nucleotides: TGCGCCAGCAGCCCGGGGACAGTGACTAGCACAGATACGCAGTATTTT. Its translation: CASSPGTVTSTDTQYF.

The V and J genes are TRBV9 and TRBJ2-3; possible D gene TRBD1, 6 bases. V was shortened by 5 bases and J by 1 base, with 14 bases between the two germline ends. The germline gives CDR1 SGDLS, CDR2 YYNGEE. The CDR3 has 15 amino acids. The CDR3: CASRRQALGTDTQYF. DNA for the CDR3: TGTGCCAGCAGGCGACAGGCCTTGGGCACAGATACGCAGTATTTT.